This T cell receptor (beta chain) emerged from a study of T cells in tuberculosis. Regarding the study as a whole: GMM-specific TCRs were nearer to active tuberculosis alpha repertoires, suggesting expansion. Shorter CDR3-alpha in active tuberculosis partly drove smaller distances.

Each donor contributed approximately 100,000 T cells on average, unsorted. In the case of this clone: As yet, its antigen is unknown.

Sequencing used immunoSEQ multiplex PCR; TCRdb keeps in-frame clones, though not all of them. The sample includes tens of thousands of clones, roughly nine tenths of them seen just once. The germline V and J ends were trimmed by 2 bases and 4 bases, with 17 bases remaining between them. This CDR3 comprises 15 residues. CDR1 and CDR2 from the germline V gene are GTSNPN and SVGIG (reference sequence). The J gene is TRBJ1-1, the V gene TRBV30; a weak D match, TRBD1 (6 bases). The TCR was taken from a donor aged 10 to 29 with latent tuberculosis or without tuberculosis infection. The sample consisted of PBMCs. The CDR3, as DNA: TGTGCCTGGAGTCCCACATCGACAGGAGCCACTGAAGCTTTCTTT. This encodes CAWSPTSTGATEAFF.